Listed here are 23 T cell receptor beta chains from one sample, sequenced in a study of T cell responses to AZD1222 COVID-19 vaccine. Measured with immunoSEQ multiplex PCR; TCRdb has only the in-frame clones, and not every one. The sample yields around 100,000 clones, 87% seen once. The sample in question was peripheral blood, obtained 28 days after the second AZD1222 dose. All receptors come from an adult who received the AZD1222 COVID-19 vaccine.

The chain combines TRBV30 with TRBJ2-1, with 9 nucleotides matching TRBD2. With 0 bases clipped from V and 0 bases from J, the junction kept 0 bases outside the gene matches. From germline, CDR1 is GTSNPN and CDR2 SVGIG (reference sequence). The CDR3 runs 15 residues. The CDR3 spells CAWSVAGGSYNEQFF. The CDR3 region has the DNA TGTGCCTGGAGTGTAGCGGGAGGCTCCTACAATGAGCAGTTCTTC.

The chain employs TRBV7-9 and TRBJ2-1; D is undetermined. Trimming took 1 base from V and 4 from J, leaving 8 bases between them. Germline V gene data show CDR1 as SEHNR and CDR2 as FQNEAQ (reference sequence). The CDR3 consists of 14 residues. CDR3 in DNA: TGTGCCAGCAGCTTAGAGGCGAATTACAATGAGCAGTTCTTC. Protein sequence: CASSLEANYNEQFF.

The rearrangement uses TRBV19 and TRBJ1-4; a possible D gene is TRBD1 (5 bases). The CDR3 consists of 17 residues. Looked up from germline, CDR1 is LNHDA and CDR2 is SQIVND (reference sequence). Trimming took 7 bases from V and 6 from J, leaving 24 bases between them. The CDR3 sequence: CASTSGYSLGTDEKLFF. As DNA, the CDR3 is TGTGCCAGTACCTCCGGATACTCTCTGGGGACGGATGAAAAACTGTTTTTT.

The chain links TRBV29-1 to TRBJ1-4; possibly TRBD1 for D (5 bases). Per the germline V gene, CDR1 is SQVTM and CDR2 is ANQGSEA. This CDR3 region has 12 residues. Trimming stripped 6 bases from V and 11 bases from J, with 16 bases between. CDR3: CSVDTGTAKLFF. The CDR3 DNA is TGCAGCGTAGACACCGGGACCGCTAAACTGTTTTTT.

This chain joins TRBV29-1 and TRBJ1-1, with a weak D call TRBD1 (6 bases). Germline loops: CDR1 SQVTM, CDR2 ANQGSEA. Trimming removed 3 bases at V and 4 bases at J, with 12 bases between. The CDR3 loop spans 13 amino acids. DNA for the CDR3: TGCAGCGTTGACGTAGGGGGGGCCACTGAAGCTTTCTTT. Translating it yields CSVDVGGATEAFF. Drawing the rest from reference TRBV29-1 and TRBJ1-1, the complete variable domain is SAVISQKPSRDICQRGTSLTIQCQVDSQVTMMFWYRQQPGQSLTLIATANQGSEATYESGFVIDKFPISRPNLTFSTLTVSNMSPEDSSIYLCSVDVGGATEAFFGQGTRLTVV.

The chain couples TRBV21-1 to TRBJ2-7; the tabulated D call, TRBD2, remains unverified against the DNA. TRBV21-1 is classified as a pseudogene. CDR3 length: 15 residues. The CDR3 reads CASSVRGSGLYEQYF. The CDR3 DNA follows: TGTGCCAGCAGCGTCCGGGGTAGCGGCTTGTACGAGCAGTACTTC.

The chain recombines TRBV29-1 with TRBJ1-1; TRBD1 matches at 8 bases. The V gene's germline CDR1 is SQVTM and CDR2 ANQGSEA. The CDR3 is 12 residues long. Unmatched junction bases numbered 5, after V lost 6 bases and J lost 5 bases. CDR3 amino acids: CSVARQGTEAFF. CDR3 nucleotides: TGCAGCGTGGCCCGACAGGGGACTGAAGCTTTCTTT.

The chain links TRBV28 to TRBJ1-6; possible D gene TRBD1, 5 bases. The CDR3 has 16 residues. Trimming pared 4 bases from V and 6 bases from J, leaving 16 bases between. The V gene's germline CDR1 is MDHEN and CDR2 SYDVKM. The CDR3 loop reads CASSSGQGTFNSPLHF. The DNA for the CDR3 is TGTGCCAGCAGTTCGGGGCAGGGTACCTTTAATTCACCCCTCCACTTT.

This clone has more than one count but fewer than ten. This chain links TRBV28 with TRBJ2-3, with 8 bases that match TRBD2. The V gene end was trimmed by 6 bases and the J gene end by 3 bases; junction bases not matched to a gene: 5. CDR1 and CDR2 from the germline V gene are MDHEN and SYDVKM. CDR3 length equals 14 residues. The CDR3 nucleotides are TGTGCCAGCAGAGCGGGAGAGTCGACAGATACGCAGTATTTT. This encodes CASRAGESTDTQYF.

The chain carries TRBV19 and TRBJ2-7, with TRBD2 matching over 11 bases. The CDR3 is 15 amino acids. Germline CDR1 reads LNHDA; CDR2 reads SQIVND (reference sequence). V shed 1 base, J shed 2 bases, and the junction held 1 base outside the gene matches. The CDR3 sequence: CASSIGGLAAYEQYF. CDR3 DNA: TGTGCCAGTAGTATAGGGGGACTAGCGGCCTACGAGCAGTACTTC. Full variable domain (missing parts from reference TRBV19 and TRBJ2-7): DGGITQSPKYLFRKEGQNVTLSCEQNLNHDAMYWYRQDPGQGLRLIYYSQIVNDFQKGDIAEGYSVSREKKESFPLTVTSAQKNPTAFYLCASSIGGLAAYEQYFGPGTRLTVT.

The chain links TRBV5-1 to TRBJ2-7; 8 bases are shared with TRBD2. CDR3 length equals 15 residues. V lost 5 bases and J lost 5; bases outside the gene matches: 12. The germline V gene encodes CDR1 SGHRS and CDR2 YFSETQ. Here the CDR3 reads CASSTSSGRRNEQYF. The CDR3 coding sequence is TGCGCCAGCAGTACTTCCAGCGGGAGAAGGAACGAGCAGTACTTC.

This clone appeared a single time. The V and J genes are TRBV3-1 (or the pseudogene TRBV3-2) and TRBJ1-6; D call uncertain. CDR3 length: 15 residues. CDR1 LGHDT and CDR2 YNNKEL come from the germline V gene (reference sequence). V was clipped by 1 base and J by 7 bases, with 11 bases between them. The CDR3 DNA reads as TGTGCCAGCAGCCAAGGCCGGGCTGGCAATTCACCCCTCCACTTT. This codes for CASSQGRAGNSPLHF.

This chain uses TRBV18 with TRBJ1-1, with 8 bases identical to TRBD1. CDR1 KGHSH and CDR2 LQKENI come from the germline V gene. The CDR3 runs to 13 residues. Losses at the gene ends were 6 bases for V and 2 bases for J; bases not matched to a gene: 2. CDR3 in DNA: TGTGCCAGCTCTGACAGGGGTAACACTGAAGCTTTCTTT. Translated: CASSDRGNTEAFF.

The chain is built from TRBV28 and TRBJ1-1, with 8 bases that match TRBD1. The CDR3 contains 14 residues. Germline loops: CDR1 MDHEN, CDR2 SYDVKM. With 8 bases clipped from V and 3 bases from J, the junction kept 8 bases outside the gene matches. CDR3 sequence (DNA): TGTGCCAGCGGAAGGGCAGGGGGCCACACTGAAGCTTTCTTT. As protein: CASGRAGGHTEAFF.

The chain is built from TRBV7-2 and TRBJ2-5, with a weak D call TRBD2 (6 bases). Trimming took 1 base from V and 1 from J, leaving 10 bases between them. CDR3 length: 15 residues. Per the germline V gene, CDR1 is SGHTA and CDR2 is FQGNSA. CDR3 region: CASSLDAGSQETQYF. CDR3 nucleotides: TGTGCCAGCAGCTTAGACGCGGGGTCCCAAGAGACCCAGTACTTC.

This clone appeared once. This chain joins TRBV2 and TRBJ1-5, with D possibly matching TRBD1 (6 bases). CDR1 SNHLY and CDR2 FYNNEI come from the germline V gene. CDR3 length: 14 amino acids. The germline V and J ends were trimmed by 5 bases and 7 bases, with 15 bases remaining between them. The CDR3 region has the DNA TGTGCCAGCAGTTTACAGGGAAATCGGCAGCCCCAGCATTTT. This translates into CASSLQGNRQPQHF. Complete variable domain (other parts from reference TRBV2 and TRBJ1-5): EPEVTQTPSHQVTQMGQEVILRCVPISNHLYFYWYRQILGQKVEFLVSFYNNEISEKSEIFDDQFSVERPDGSNFTLKIRSTKLEDSAMYFCASSLQGNRQPQHFGDGTRLSIL.

The chain recombines TRBV6-6 with TRBJ1-5; D is ambiguous. There are 13 residues in the CDR3. CDR1 and CDR2 (germline): MNHNY, SVGAGI (reference sequence). The ends were cut back, 6 bases at V and 4 bases at J, with 10 bases in the middle. The CDR3 sequence is CASRHWVNQPQHF. CDR3 nucleotides: TGTGCCAGCAGACACTGGGTTAATCAGCCCCAGCATTTT.

This clone has a single count. J is TRBJ2-7 and V is TRBV5-6; 11 bases are shared with TRBD2. This CDR3 has 15 residues. From germline, CDR1 is SGHDT and CDR2 YYEEEE. With 5 bases clipped from V and 3 bases from J, the junction kept 7 bases outside the gene matches. The CDR3 coding sequence is TGTGCCAGCAGAAGGGGGACTAGCGGTTTCTACGAGCAGTACTTC. This translates into CASRRGTSGFYEQYF.

The rearrangement joins TRBV6-4 to TRBJ1-6, with D uncertain. Trimming removed 0 bases at V and 0 bases at J, with 12 bases between. The CDR3 totals 18 residues. The germline gives CDR1 MRHNA, CDR2 SNTAGT. The CDR3 reads CASSDSKGRSSYNSPLHF. In nucleotides, the CDR3 is TGTGCCAGCAGTGACTCGAAGGGCAGGAGCTCCTATAATTCACCCCTCCACTTT.

The rearrangement uses TRBV29-1 and TRBJ2-2, with D possibly being TRBD1 (5 bases). The CDR3 has 9 residues. V lost 4 bases to trimming and J lost 13 bases, with 7 bases between them. Germline values: CDR1 SQVTM, CDR2 ANQGSEA. The CDR3 sequence: CSVVRGLFF. The CDR3 coding sequence is TGCAGCGTTGTTAGGGGGCTGTTTTTT.

The rearrangement uses TRBV30 and TRBJ1-5; 7 bases are a match to TRBD1. Germline V gene data show CDR1 as GTSNPN and CDR2 as SVGIG (reference sequence). The CDR3 extends over 14 amino acids. V trimming: 3 bases; J trimming: 4 bases; junction bases outside the gene matches: 6. Here the CDR3 DNA reads TGTGCCTGGAGCAGGGGGATTGGGAATCAGCCCCAGCATTTT. Encoded protein: CAWSRGIGNQPQHF.

The gene calls are TRBV18 and TRBJ2-3; D ambiguous. The germline CDR1 and CDR2 sequences are KGHSH and LQKENI. The CDR3 runs to 14 residues. V lost 2 bases and J lost 6, with 12 bases in between. The CDR3 coding sequence is TGTGCCAGCTCACCAGCCAGAAGTCTCGATACGCAGTATTTT. Its protein is CASSPARSLDTQYF.

The rearrangement links TRBV9 to TRBJ2-5, with 14 bases matching TRBD2. The V gene's germline CDR1 is SGDLS and CDR2 YYNGEE. The CDR3 contains 16 residues. J was trimmed by 5 bases and V by 4 bases; bases with no gene match: 7. CDR3: CASSPGLAGAGETQYF. CDR3 DNA: TGTGCCAGCAGCCCGGGACTAGCGGGAGCAGGTGAGACCCAGTACTTC.